The 18 T cell receptor beta chains in this list originate from one sample, sequenced in a study of blood T cell repertoires in COVID-19. The repertoire was sequenced with immunoSEQ multiplex PCR; TCRdb's copy has only in-frame clones and lacks some. The sample lists about 190,000 clones, around 90% seen once, with about 0.66% in the top ten. The sample was peripheral blood. The receptors originated from a man aged 45 to 65 with acute or convalescent COVID-19.

In its sample, this clone was seen once. The J gene is TRBJ2-7, the V gene TRBV7-2; the D is unclear. The ends were cut back, 4 bases at V and 2 bases at J, with 3 bases in the middle. Germline assignment: CDR1 SGHTA and CDR2 FQGNSA. CDR3 size: 11 residues. The CDR3 loop is CASSSPYEQYV. The CDR3 nucleotides read TGTGCCAGCAGCTCTCCCTACGAGCAGTACGTC.

The chain carries TRBV4-2 and TRBJ2-1; D perhaps matches TRBD2 (7 bases). The CDR3 is made up of 15 amino acids. Germline V gene lookup returns CDR1 LGHNA and CDR2 YNFKEQ. Trimming took off 4 bases at V and 4 bases at J, with 14 bases between the two ends. CDR3 loop: CASSLEGGAYNEQFF. The CDR3 DNA reads as TGTGCCAGCAGCCTCGAGGGGGGGGCATACAATGAGCAGTTCTTC.

The chain combines TRBV7-2 with TRBJ2-4; 7 bases line up with TRBD1. The germline gives CDR1 SGHTA, CDR2 FQGNSA. V lost 2 bases and J lost 0; bases outside the gene matches: 7. CDR3 size: 17 residues. The CDR3 loop reads CASSLLRQGIAKNIQYF. The DNA for the CDR3 is TGTGCCAGCAGCTTACTCAGACAGGGTATAGCCAAAAACATTCAGTACTTC.

As concerns this clone: Other DNA sequences in this specimen translate into the identical CDR3. This chain's CDR3 is CASSPLAGGPGETQYF. CDR3 nucleotide sequence: TGTGCCAGCAGCCCTCTCGCGGGGGGGCCGGGGGAGACCCAGTACTTC. The rearrangement links TRBV3-1 (or the pseudogene TRBV3-2) to TRBJ2-5; 9 bases fit TRBD2. CDR3 size: 16 residues. Trimming cost V 4 bases and J 5 bases; bases outside gene matches: 11. From germline, CDR1 is LGHDT and CDR2 YNNKEL (reference sequence).

This clone came up once. This sequence joins TRBV4-2 and TRBJ2-5; D is undetermined. V was shortened by 1 base and J by 1 base, with 7 bases between the two germline ends. This CDR3 is 14 amino acids long. Germline assignment: CDR1 LGHNA and CDR2 YNFKEQ. CDR3 bases: TGTGCCAGCAGCCAAGTTGCCAGCCAAGAGACCCAGTACTTC. Protein product: CASSQVASQETQYF.

The CDR3 nucleotides read TGTGCCAGCACCCCGAGGGTGGCGGCGAGTTCGACCTTC. It specifies CASTPRVAASSTF. The gene calls are TRBV7-2 and TRBJ1-2; D remains unclear. There are 13 residues in the CDR3. Trimming took off 7 bases at V and 14 bases at J, with 23 bases between the two ends. CDR1 is SGHTA, CDR2 FQGNSA, per germline.

V is TRBV18 and J is TRBJ2-1, with D possibly matching TRBD1 (6 bases). The germline CDR1 and CDR2 sequences are KGHSH and LQKENI. V dropped 3 bases and J dropped 4 bases, with 19 bases sitting between them. The CDR3 spans 17 residues. The CDR3 region is CASSPQRTWGRYNEQFF. CDR3 coding DNA: TGTGCCAGCTCACCCCAACGGACTTGGGGGCGGTACAATGAGCAGTTCTTC.

CDR3 bases: TGTGCCAGCAGCCCCCATAGCGGGAGGGTCCCCTACAATGAGCAGTTCTTC. It encodes CASSPHSGRVPYNEQFF. This rearrangement joins TRBV7-2 to TRBJ2-1; 11 positions match TRBD2. The CDR3 is made up of 17 amino acids. Germline CDR1 reads SGHTA; CDR2 reads FQGNSA. The V gene end was trimmed by 5 bases and the J gene end by 2 bases; junction bases not matched to a gene: 8.

In DNA form, the CDR3 reads TGTGCCAGCAGCTTGGGCCGCAGGGGCGAGCAGTACGTC. It translates to CASSLGRRGEQYV. The chain employs TRBV5-6 and TRBJ2-7, with a tentative D call TRBD1 (6 bases). This CDR3 comprises 13 residues. Germline-derived CDR1 and CDR2 are SGHDT and YYEEEE. Trimming took off 0 bases at V and 6 bases at J, with 10 bases between the two ends.

The CDR3 DNA reads as TGTGCCAGCAGCCAAGACCGTAGACTAGCGGGAAGCCAAGAGACCCAGTACTTC. Protein product: CASSQDRRLAGSQETQYF. The chain joins TRBV14 to TRBJ2-5, with 11 positions matching TRBD2. The trim removed 0 bases at V and 1 base at J, leaving 7 bases unmatched. The CDR3 is 18 residues long. Germline CDR1 and CDR2: SGHDN and FVKESK.

The chain has TRBV10-3 and TRBJ2-1; a weak D match, TRBD2 (7 bases). Germline CDR1 reads ENHRY; CDR2 reads SYGVKD. Trimming removed 2 bases at V and 8 bases at J, with 13 bases between. There are 14 residues in the CDR3. In DNA form, the CDR3 reads TGTGCCATCAGTGAGGGCAGGGGAGGGGATGAGCAGTTCTTC. Protein sequence: CAISEGRGGDEQFF.

The J gene is TRBJ1-4, the V gene TRBV7-8, with D possibly TRBD1 on 6 matching bases. V lost 2 bases, J lost 3 bases, and 7 bases lay in between. In germline, CDR1 is SGHVS, CDR2 FQNEAQ. This CDR3 comprises 14 residues. Here the CDR3 DNA reads TGTGCCAGCAGCTTAAACAGGGCTAATGAAAAACTGTTTTTT. The encoded protein is CASSLNRANEKLFF.

This clone was found once. The chain combines TRBV4-2 with TRBJ2-1, with a possible D match to TRBD2 (6 bases). Between the trimmed V and J ends, which lost 1 base and 2 bases, there was a span of 9 bases. Germline CDR1 LGHNA, CDR2 YNFKEQ. The CDR3 extends over 15 amino acids. In DNA, the CDR3 is TGTGCCAGCAGCCAAGGGGGCGGGGCCTACAATGAGCAGTTCTTC. This sequence encodes CASSQGGGAYNEQFF.

V and J are TRBV6-1 and TRBJ2-1; 8 nucleotides line up with TRBD1. Trimming cost V 2 bases and J 4 bases; bases outside gene matches: 10. CDR3 size: 17 residues. Germline CDR1 MNHNS, CDR2 SASEGT. Written as DNA, the CDR3 is TGTGCCAGCAGTGAACTTCGCGGGACAGGAGCGTACAATGAGCAGTTCTTC. Its translation: CASSELRGTGAYNEQFF.

The rearrangement uses TRBV2 and TRBJ2-1; 9 nucleotides align to TRBD2. The trim removed 4 bases at V and 3 bases at J, leaving 1 base unmatched. CDR1 and CDR2 (germline): SNHLY, FYNNEI. The CDR3 spans 14 residues. CDR3 nucleotides: TGTGCCAGCAGTGGGACTAGCGACTACAATGAGCAGTTCTTC. Protein: CASSGTSDYNEQFF.

This clone has just a few counts. The rearrangement links TRBV11-3 to TRBJ2-2, with 8 positions matching TRBD2. CDR1 is SGHNT and CDR2 is YENEEA in the germline V gene. J was trimmed by 5 bases and V by 1 base; bases with no gene match: 3. CDR3 length equals 15 residues. The CDR3 DNA reads TGTGCCAGCAGCTTAGTTGGGACTAGTACCGGGGAGCTGTTTTTT. Protein product: CASSLVGTSTGELFF. Filled out from reference TRBV11-3 and TRBJ2-2, the complete variable domain reads EAGVVQSPRYKIIEKKQPVAFWCNPISGHNTLYWYLQNLGQGPELLIRYENEEAVDDSQLPKDRFSAERLKGVDSTLKIQPAELGDSAVYLCASSLVGTSTGELFFGEGSRLTVL.

The rearrangement uses TRBV4-1 and TRBJ2-3; D is undetermined. The CDR3 spans 9 residues. The germline V and J ends were trimmed by 8 bases and 11 bases, with 8 bases remaining between them. CDR1 is MGHRA, CDR2 YSYEKL, per germline. The CDR3 here is CASGLVQYF. The CDR3 DNA sequence: TGCGCCAGCGGGCTTGTGCAGTATTTT.

The chain employs TRBV5-1 and TRBJ2-1, with 11 bases identical to TRBD2. This CDR3 has 16 amino acids. V lost 3 bases and J lost 3; bases outside the gene matches: 5. Per the germline V gene, CDR1 is SGHRS and CDR2 is YFSETQ. Here the CDR3 DNA reads TGCGCCAGCAGCTGGGAGACTAGCGGGATCTACAATGAGCAGTTCTTC. Encoded protein: CASSWETSGIYNEQFF.